These 15 T cell receptor beta chains were sequenced from one sample in a study of shared clonotypes between healthy human individuals. TCRdb's table, derived via immunoSEQ multiplex PCR, lists solely in-frame clones and lacks some. The sample records about 680,000 clones, roughly 70% being singletons. Sequenced: memory CD4+ T cells sorted from blood. The sample's subset: CD45RA-negative fraction. All receptors come from a woman aged 25 to 45 in good health.

This clone was observed a single time. The rearrangement links TRBV5-1 to TRBJ2-2, with D uncertain. CDR3 length equals 15 residues. Trimming pared 1 base from V and 5 bases from J, leaving 12 bases between. The germline V gene has CDR1 SGHRS and CDR2 YFSETQ. Here the CDR3 DNA reads TGCGCCAGCAGCTTGAAAGAAAGTGGTACCGGGGAGCTGTTTTTT. This sequence encodes CASSLKESGTGELFF.

The chain carries TRBV5-1 and TRBJ2-4; D is possibly TRBD1 or TRBD2 (5 bases each). V was shortened by 5 bases and J by 2 bases, with 20 bases between the two germline ends. Per germline, CDR1 SGHRS and CDR2 YFSETQ. CDR3 length: 17 amino acids. CDR3 loop: CASSGGASRQSKNIQYF. The CDR3 DNA reads TGCGCCAGCAGTGGGGGAGCCAGCCGACAGTCCAAAAACATTCAGTACTTC.

This chain uses TRBV9 with TRBJ2-2; possible D gene TRBD2, 5 bases. This CDR3 spans 15 amino acids. Trimming took off 3 bases at V and 1 base at J, with 10 bases between the two ends. Germline V gene lookup returns CDR1 SGDLS and CDR2 YYNGEE. In DNA, the CDR3 is TGTGCCAGCAGCGGCCGGGAAAGGAACACCGGGGAGCTGTTTTTT. This codes for CASSGRERNTGELFF.

V usage is TRBV28 and J usage is TRBJ2-7; 10 bases fit TRBD2. V trimming: 7 bases; J trimming: 3 bases; junction bases outside the gene matches: 12. Per germline, CDR1 MDHEN and CDR2 SYDVKM. CDR3 size: 16 residues. Here the CDR3 DNA reads TGTGCCAGCATCAGTGGTGGGACTAGCGCGAGCTACGAGCAGTACTTC. Its protein is CASISGGTSASYEQYF. Together with reference TRBV28 and TRBJ2-7, the CDR3 gives the full variable domain: DVKVTQSSRYLVKRTGEKVFLECVQDMDHENMFWYRQDPGLGLRLIYFSYDVKMKEKGDIPEGYSVSREKKERFSLILESASTNQTSMYLCASISGGTSASYEQYFGPGTRLTVT.

The V and J genes are TRBV21-1 and TRBJ2-2; the tabulated D call, TRBD2, remains unverified against the DNA. TRBV21-1 is tagged as a pseudogene. The CDR3 is made up of 16 amino acids. CDR3 in amino acids: CASSKLLAGNTGELFF. The CDR3 nucleotides read TGTGCCAGCAGCAAACTACTAGCGGGGAACACCGGGGAGCTGTTTTTT.

The rearrangement uses TRBV7-7 and TRBJ2-1, with 12 bases aligning to TRBD2. Germline trimming cut 2 bases from V and 9 bases from J; bases unmatched to any gene: 8. CDR3 length: 16 amino acids. Germline assignment: CDR1 SSHAT and CDR2 FNYEAQ (reference sequence). As DNA, the CDR3 is TGTGCCAGCAGCTTAACGGTGGCTAGCGGGAGGGGTGAGCAGTTCTTC. Translation gives CASSLTVASGRGEQFF.

The genes are TRBV7-9 and TRBJ1-4; D is perhaps TRBD1 (5 bases). V dropped 5 bases and J dropped 5 bases, with 12 bases sitting between them. Germline CDR1 SEHNR, CDR2 FQNEAQ (reference sequence). The CDR3 extends over 14 amino acids. The CDR3 DNA reads as TGTGCCAGCAGCCGGATAGACAGAAATGAAAAACTGTTTTTT. Translation gives CASSRIDRNEKLFF.

The chain recombines TRBV14 with TRBJ1-4; 10 nucleotides match TRBD1. The CDR3 has 16 amino acids. The germline V gene encodes CDR1 SGHDN and CDR2 FVKESK. The ends lost 2 bases at V and 8 bases at J; junction bases unmatched: 8. The CDR3 DNA sequence: TGTGCCAGCAGCCAATCCGGGACAGGGGTTTTCGAAAAACTGTTTTTT. This gives the protein CASSQSGTGVFEKLFF. The complete variable domain, with remaining parts taken from reference TRBV14 and TRBJ1-4, reads EAGVTQFPSHSVIEKGQTVTLRCDPISGHDNLYWYRRVMGKEIKFLLHFVKESKQDESGMPNNRFLAERTGGTYSTLKVQPAELEDSGVYFCASSQSGTGVFEKLFFGSGTQLSVL.

The CDR3: CASSVGSYNQPQHF. The DNA for the CDR3 is TGTGCCAGCAGCGTAGGGTCGTACAATCAGCCCCAGCATTTT. V gene TRBV9 combines with J gene TRBJ1-5; D uncertain. V dropped 0 bases and J dropped 3 bases, with 7 bases sitting between them. From germline, CDR1 is SGDLS and CDR2 YYNGEE. The CDR3 runs to 14 residues.

V is TRBV5-1 and J is TRBJ2-1; TRBD2 is a possible D gene (8 bases). Trimming removed 0 bases from V and 8 bases from J, with 27 bases in between. The CDR3 runs to 19 residues. CDR1 and CDR2 (germline): SGHRS, YFSETQ. In DNA, the CDR3 is TGCGCCAGCAGCTTGGGAAGGGGGCCGGGACTAGGCCTTGGGGATGAGCAGTTCTTC. Protein product: CASSLGRGPGLGLGDEQFF.

This clone was detected only a few times. Other DNA sequences within the sample encode an identical CDR3. The gene calls are TRBV5-1 and TRBJ1-5; D gene ambiguous. The CDR3 spans 13 residues. CDR1 and CDR2 from the germline V gene are SGHRS and YFSETQ. Trimming took off 4 bases at V and 5 bases at J, with 10 bases between the two ends. The CDR3 reads CASSARGDQPQHF. The CDR3 DNA reads as TGCGCCAGCAGCGCGCGCGGGGATCAGCCCCAGCATTTT. Looking up the rest from reference TRBV5-1 and TRBJ1-5 gives the full variable domain: KAGVTQTPRYLIKTRGQQVTLSCSPISGHRSVSWYQQTPGQGLQFLFEYFSETQRNKGNFPGRFSGRQFSNSRSEMNVSTLELGDSALYLCASSARGDQPQHFGDGTRLSIL.

This chain connects TRBV5-1 to TRBJ1-5, with 9 nucleotides matching TRBD1. V trimming: 2 bases; J trimming: 5 bases; junction bases outside the gene matches: 11. There are 17 residues in the CDR3. Germline CDR1 reads SGHRS; CDR2 reads YFSETQ. In DNA form, the CDR3 reads TGCGCCAGCAGCTTTGGGCCCCCGGGACAGGGCTATCAGCCCCAGCATTTT. Translating gives CASSFGPPGQGYQPQHF.

The chain links TRBV10-3 to TRBJ2-7; tentatively, D is TRBD2 (6 bases). The germline V gene encodes CDR1 ENHRY and CDR2 SYGVKD. Deletions cut 5 bases from V and 5 bases from J, with 10 bases between. CDR3 length equals 12 residues. CDR3 region: CAISRVADEQYF. The CDR3 region has the DNA TGTGCCATCAGTAGAGTAGCGGACGAGCAGTACTTC.

V and J are TRBV11-2 and TRBJ1-1; D is unclear. Trimming took off 5 bases at V and 1 base at J, with 14 bases between the two ends. Per germline, CDR1 SGHAT and CDR2 FQNNGV. The CDR3 runs to 15 residues. Here the CDR3 DNA reads TGTGCCAGCAGCCGAACGCGGACGGGGAACACTGAAGCTTTCTTT. Protein: CASSRTRTGNTEAFF.

This clone was counted once. The V call is TRBV14, the J call TRBJ2-3; D not resolved. This CDR3 has 15 residues. V was trimmed by 5 bases and J by 3 bases, leaving 15 bases between them. CDR1 and CDR2 (germline): SGHDN, FVKESK. The CDR3 loop reads CASSAQTWVTDTQYF. The DNA of the CDR3 is TGTGCCAGCAGCGCTCAGACGTGGGTAACAGATACGCAGTATTTT.